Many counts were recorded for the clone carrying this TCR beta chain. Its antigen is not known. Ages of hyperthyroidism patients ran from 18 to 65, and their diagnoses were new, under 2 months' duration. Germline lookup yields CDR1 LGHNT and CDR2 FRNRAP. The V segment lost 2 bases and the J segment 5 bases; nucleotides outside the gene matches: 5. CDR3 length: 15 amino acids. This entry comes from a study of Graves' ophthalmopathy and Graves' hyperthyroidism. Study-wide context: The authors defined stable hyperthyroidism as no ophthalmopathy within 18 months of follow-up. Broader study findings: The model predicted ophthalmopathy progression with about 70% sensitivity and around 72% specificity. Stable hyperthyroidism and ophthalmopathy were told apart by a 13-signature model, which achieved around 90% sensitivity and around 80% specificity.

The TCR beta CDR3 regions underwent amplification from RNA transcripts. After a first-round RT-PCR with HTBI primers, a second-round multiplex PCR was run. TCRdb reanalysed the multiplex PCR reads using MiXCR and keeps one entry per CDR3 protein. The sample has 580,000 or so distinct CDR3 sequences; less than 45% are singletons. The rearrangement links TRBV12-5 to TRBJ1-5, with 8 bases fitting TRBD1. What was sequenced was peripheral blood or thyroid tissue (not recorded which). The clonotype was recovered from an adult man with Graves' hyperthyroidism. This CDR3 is CASGLLQGADQPQHF. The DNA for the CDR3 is TGTGCTAGTGGTTTGCTCCAGGGGGCCGATCAGCCCCAGCATTTT.